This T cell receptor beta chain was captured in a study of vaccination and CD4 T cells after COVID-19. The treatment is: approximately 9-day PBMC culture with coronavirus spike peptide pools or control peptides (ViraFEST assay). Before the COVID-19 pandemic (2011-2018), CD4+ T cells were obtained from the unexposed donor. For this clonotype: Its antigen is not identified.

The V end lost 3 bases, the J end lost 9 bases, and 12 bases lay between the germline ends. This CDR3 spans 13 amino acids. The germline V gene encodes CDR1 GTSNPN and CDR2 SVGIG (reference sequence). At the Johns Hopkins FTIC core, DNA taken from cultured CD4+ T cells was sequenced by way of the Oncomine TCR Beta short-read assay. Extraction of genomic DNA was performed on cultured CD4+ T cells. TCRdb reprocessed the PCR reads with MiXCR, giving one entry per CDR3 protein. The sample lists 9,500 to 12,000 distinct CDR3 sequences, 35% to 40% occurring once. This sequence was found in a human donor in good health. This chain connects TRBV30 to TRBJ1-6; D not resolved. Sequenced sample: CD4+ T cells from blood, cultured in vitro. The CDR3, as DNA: TGTGCCTGGAGCCCTAACGATATTTCACCCCTCCACTTT. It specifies CAWSPNDISPLHF.